Each of the 2 T cell receptor beta chains below was sequenced from the same sample in a study of regulatory dendritic cells for organ transplantation (dated by TCRdb to about 2017). Receptors were amplified or captured by the immunoSEQ multiplex PCR assay. TCRdb's version of the immuneACCESS table is confined to in-frame rearrangements and falls short of the full clone set. An unresolved V gene accounts for under half of the shortfall where checked; the remainder is of unknown origin. The sample contains some 18,000 clones, approximately 79% of them found a single time. 3.2% of the sample is taken by the ten largest. Sorted T cell subsets were CFSE-labeled and co-cultured for 4 to 5 days with allogeneic regulatory or mature dendritic cells at a 1:10 DC:T ratio. Their specific antigens are unknown. The specimen was memory CD4+ T cells from blood cultured with regulatory dendritic cells. In the paper's terms, the cell subset or site label means: CD45RO+ memory T cells. The receptors were sampled from a human donor in good health.

V usage is TRBV4-3 and J usage is TRBJ2-2, with D tentatively TRBD2 (5 bases). CDR1 LGHNA and CDR2 YSLEER come from the germline V gene. V was clipped by 0 bases and J by 5 bases, with 13 bases between them. The CDR3 sequence is 16 residues long. CDR3 sequence: CASSQDLSGETGELFF. In nucleotides, the CDR3 is TGCGCCAGCAGCCAAGATCTCTCTGGGGAGACCGGGGAGCTGTTTTTT.

The chain links TRBV28 to TRBJ2-7; perhaps TRBD1 as D (5 bases). CDR3 size: 12 residues. Looked up from germline, CDR1 is MDHEN and CDR2 is SYDVKM. V was clipped by 8 bases and J by 0 bases, with 8 bases between them. Here the CDR3 DNA reads TGTGCCAGCGATGACAGCTCCTACGAGCAGTACTTC. It specifies CASDDSSYEQYF.